This passage covers 20 T cell receptor beta chains from one sample sequenced in a study of cytomegalovirus exposure and HLA in healthy donors. This PCR relied on a set of 60 Vbeta primers and 13 Jbeta primers. Assay used: immunoSEQ multiplex PCR; TCRdb lists only in-frame clones, some missing. The sample lists 35,000 to 40,000 clones; approximately 66% were seen once. Sample: PBMCs. The origin of the receptors is a man in his fifties in good health and CMV-seropositive.

There are a few counts of this clone. The chain couples TRBV19 to TRBJ2-3, with TRBD2 as a possible D gene (6 bases). CDR3 size: 15 residues. The V and J ends lost 5 bases and 6 bases respectively, with 18 bases between them. From germline, CDR1 is LNHDA and CDR2 SQIVND (reference sequence). CDR3: CASSPGSLGFDTQYF. CDR3 bases: TGTGCCAGTAGTCCCGGGAGCCTCGGGTTTGATACGCAGTATTTT.

The chain couples TRBV15 to TRBJ2-3; D is possibly TRBD1 (6 bases). Germline assignment: CDR1 LNHNV and CDR2 YYDKDF (reference sequence). The CDR3 consists of 12 residues. The V end lost 2 bases, the J end lost 6 bases, and 6 bases lay between the germline ends. The DNA for the CDR3 is TGTGCCACCAGCAGAACAGGGGATACGCAGTATTTT. It codes for CATSRTGDTQYF.

This clone showed up just once. The chain joins TRBV6-1 to TRBJ1-6; TRBD1 is a possible D gene (6 bases). Germline V gives CDR1 MNHNS, CDR2 SASEGT. This CDR3 region has 19 residues. Trimming pared 4 bases from V and 0 bases from J, leaving 19 bases between. Here the CDR3 reads CASSALSRQASSYNSPLHF. CDR3 DNA sequence: TGTGCCAGCAGTGCTCTGAGTCGACAGGCCAGCTCCTATAATTCACCCCTCCACTTT.

This clone was counted a single time. The rearrangement joins TRBV28 to TRBJ1-1; perhaps TRBD1 as D (5 bases). This CDR3 is built from 13 residues. V shed 11 bases and J shed 3 bases, with 16 bases lying between them. Per germline, CDR1 MDHEN and CDR2 SYDVKM. CDR3 DNA sequence: TGTGCCTCCGGGGCGGGATGGGACACTGAAGCTTTCTTT. Its protein is CASGAGWDTEAFF.

This clone has just a few counts. Other DNA sequences from this sample encode an identical CDR3 as well. J is TRBJ2-3 and V is TRBV10-3, with a weak D call TRBD1 (6 bases). V gave up 6 bases and J gave up 1 base, with 11 bases separating them. This CDR3 is 14 amino acids long. CDR1 and CDR2 (germline): ENHRY, SYGVKD. CDR3 DNA: TGTGCCATCAGGCAGGGGTGGGGCACAGATACGCAGTATTTT. As protein: CAIRQGWGTDTQYF.

The chain employs TRBV7-9 and TRBJ2-3, with 11 bases identical to TRBD2. In germline, CDR1 is SEHNR, CDR2 FQNEAQ (reference sequence). This CDR3 region has 18 residues. The junction had 18 bases not matched to a gene; V was cut back by 7 bases and J by 6 bases. Written as DNA, the CDR3 is TGTGCCAGCACCTTGGGGCTAGCGGGGGGTTCGAACCCCGATACGCAGTATTTT. This sequence encodes CASTLGLAGGSNPDTQYF.

The rearrangement links TRBV13 to TRBJ1-1; TRBD1 is a possible D gene (5 bases). V was cut by 5 bases and J by 1 base, with 11 bases left in between. CDR1 is PRHDT, CDR2 FYEKMQ, per germline (reference sequence). This CDR3 spans 14 amino acids. In DNA, the CDR3 is TGTGCCAGCAGCCCCCTTAGGGGGAACACTGAAGCTTTCTTT. Translated, it gives CASSPLRGNTEAFF.

V gene TRBV5-6 combines with J gene TRBJ1-2; unclear D gene. The CDR3 spans 13 residues. V was trimmed by 2 bases and J by 6 bases, leaving 11 bases between them. Germline V gene lookup returns CDR1 SGHDT and CDR2 YYEEEE. CDR3 in amino acids: CASSLRGSDGYTF. In DNA form, the CDR3 reads TGTGCCAGCAGCTTACGGGGATCGGATGGCTACACCTTC.

This clone has a single count. This chain links TRBV10-2 with TRBJ1-5, with a tentative D call TRBD1 (6 bases). The CDR3 runs 13 residues. Germline V CDR1 and CDR2: WSHSY, SAAADI. V lost 5 bases to trimming and J lost 2 bases, with 7 bases between them. The CDR3 nucleotides are TGCGCCAGCAGTCAGGGGCGCAATCAGCCCCAGCATTTT. Protein product: CASSQGRNQPQHF.

The chain joins TRBV9 to TRBJ1-1, with no clear D. CDR3 size: 13 residues. The V end was cut by 2 bases, the J end by 4 bases, with 9 bases between. CDR1 is SGDLS and CDR2 is YYNGEE in the germline V gene. CDR3 sequence: CASSVTIGTEAFF. The CDR3 region has the DNA TGTGCCAGCAGCGTCACGATCGGCACTGAAGCTTTCTTT.

The chain has TRBV10-3 and TRBJ1-2; 10 nucleotides align to TRBD1. Germline V gene data show CDR1 as ENHRY and CDR2 as SYGVKD. J lost 5 bases, V lost 8 bases, and 8 bases had no gene match. The CDR3 loop spans 14 amino acids. CDR3 sequence: CAIGAGQGGYGYTF. CDR3 coding DNA: TGTGCCATCGGGGCCGGACAGGGGGGGTATGGCTACACCTTC.

This chain links TRBV23-1 with TRBJ1-2; 10 bases fit TRBD1. Being an ORF, TRBV23-1 has a function that is uncertain. The CDR3 is 17 amino acids. Trimming took 1 base from V and 2 from J; bases not matched to a gene: 7. CDR3 in amino acids: CASSQYSDRGSNYGYTF. The CDR3 DNA sequence: TGCGCCAGCAGTCAATATTCGGACAGGGGGTCGAACTATGGCTACACCTTC.

This clone occurred once. V usage is TRBV11-2 and J usage is TRBJ2-5; 11 positions match TRBD2. V lost 1 base and J lost 6; bases outside the gene matches: 7. From germline, CDR1 is SGHAT and CDR2 FQNNGV. There are 16 residues in the CDR3. The chain's CDR3 is CASSLGLAGGPQTQYF. CDR3 coding DNA: TGTGCCAGCAGCTTAGGTCTAGCGGGGGGCCCGCAGACCCAGTACTTC.

The J gene is TRBJ1-2, the V gene TRBV5-4; unclear D gene. Germline V gives CDR1 SGHNT, CDR2 YYREEE (reference sequence). The ends were cut back, 4 bases at V and 2 bases at J, with 18 bases in the middle. CDR3 size: 16 residues. The DNA for the CDR3 is TGTGCCAGCAGCCCGGGTGGACTCCAAGCAAACTATGGCTACACCTTC. This encodes CASSPGGLQANYGYTF.

The CDR3 spells CASASRTGTSLQEAEQYF. Here the CDR3 DNA reads TGTGCCAGCGCCTCCCGGACCGGGACTAGTCTCCAGGAGGCCGAGCAGTACTTC. The V and J genes are TRBV7-2 and TRBJ2-7; 8 bases line up with TRBD2. The germline CDR1 and CDR2 sequences are SGHTA and FQGNSA. The CDR3 has 18 residues. The V gene end was trimmed by 8 bases and the J gene end by 6 bases; junction bases not matched to a gene: 24.

The rearrangement uses TRBV5-4 and TRBJ2-5; D may be TRBD1 (7 bases). The germline V gene has CDR1 SGHNT and CDR2 YYREEE (reference sequence). Deletions cut 2 bases from V and 2 bases from J, with 16 bases between. The CDR3 spans 16 residues. DNA for the CDR3: TGTGCCAGCAGCTTCGCAGGGGGGAACTTACAAGAGACCCAGTACTTC. This gives the protein CASSFAGGNLQETQYF.

This clone was observed a handful of times. The rearrangement joins TRBV27 to TRBJ2-7; a possible D gene is TRBD1 (5 bases). V lost 3 bases and J 4 bases, leaving 13 bases between the germline ends. Germline V gene sequence: CDR1 MNHEY, CDR2 SMNVEV (reference sequence). The CDR3 is made up of 14 amino acids. The CDR3 sequence: CASSLRQTEYEQYF. The CDR3 coding sequence is TGTGCCAGCAGTTTGAGACAGACTGAATACGAGCAGTACTTC.

This clone was seen a handful of times. J is TRBJ1-4 and V is TRBV14, with a possible D match to TRBD1 (5 bases). V was pared by 4 bases and J by 7 bases, with 16 bases between. The CDR3 has 15 residues. Germline CDR1 and CDR2: SGHDN and FVKESK. The CDR3 protein is CASSPQRGPGEKLFF. In DNA, the CDR3 is TGTGCCAGCAGCCCCCAGCGGGGACCGGGTGAAAAACTGTTTTTT.

The count of this clone is one. This chain uses TRBV5-6 with TRBJ2-7; D gene ambiguous. V lost 0 bases, J lost 3 bases, and 7 bases lay in between. The CDR3 contains 13 residues. Per germline, CDR1 SGHDT and CDR2 YYEEEE. This CDR3 is CASSLGRYYEQYF. CDR3 bases: TGTGCCAGCAGCTTGGGGCGGTACTACGAGCAGTACTTC.

This clone was counted only a few times. The rearrangement links TRBV7-7 to TRBJ1-1; D call uncertain. This CDR3 is 13 amino acids long. V was clipped by 5 bases and J by 7 bases, with 14 bases between them. Germline CDR1 and CDR2: SSHAT and FNYEAQ (reference sequence). As DNA, the CDR3 is TGTGCCAGCAGCCCCTTGGTCAACGGTGAAGCTTTCTTT. This sequence encodes CASSPLVNGEAFF.